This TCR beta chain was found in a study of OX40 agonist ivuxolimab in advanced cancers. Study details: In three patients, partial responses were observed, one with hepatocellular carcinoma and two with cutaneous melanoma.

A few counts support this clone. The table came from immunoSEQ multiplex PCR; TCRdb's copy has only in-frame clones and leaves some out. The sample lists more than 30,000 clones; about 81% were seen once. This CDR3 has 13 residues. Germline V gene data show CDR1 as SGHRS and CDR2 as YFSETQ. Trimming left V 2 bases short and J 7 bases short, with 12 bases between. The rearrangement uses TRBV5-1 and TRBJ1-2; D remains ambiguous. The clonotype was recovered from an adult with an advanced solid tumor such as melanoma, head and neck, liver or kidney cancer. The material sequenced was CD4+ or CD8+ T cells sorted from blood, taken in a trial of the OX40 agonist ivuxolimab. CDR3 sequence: CASSFDGETGYTF. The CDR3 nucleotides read TGCGCCAGCAGCTTCGACGGCGAAACTGGCTACACCTTC.